One sample yielded the 23 T cell receptor beta chains listed below, sequenced in a study of blood T cell repertoires in COVID-19. The method was immunoSEQ multiplex PCR; TCRdb's version includes in-frame clones alone and lacks a portion of them. The table has about 110,000 clones, roughly 85% seen once; the top ten hold 4.5% to 5%. Sequencing was done on a sample of peripheral blood. Every receptor here comes from a human donor in a cohort sampled during active COVID-19.

This chain links TRBV5-5 with TRBJ2-2; 9 nucleotides align to TRBD1. Per germline, CDR1 SGHKS and CDR2 YYEKEE (reference sequence). CDR3 length equals 17 residues. V gave up 4 bases and J gave up 6 bases; unmatched junction bases: 13. The CDR3 DNA reads as TGTGCCAGCAGCCGGACAGGGGCCACGCTGGCCGCCGGGGAGCTGTTTTTT. Encoded protein: CASSRTGATLAAGELFF.

The chain recombines TRBV28 with TRBJ2-3, with TRBD2 identical over 12 bases. The CDR3 consists of 16 residues. CDR1 and CDR2 from the germline V gene are MDHEN and SYDVKM. Trimming at V came to 9 bases and at J to 2 bases, leaving 9 bases not matched to a gene. The CDR3 protein is CASSWTSGTFTDTQYF. The CDR3 DNA is TGTGCCAGTTCTTGGACTAGCGGGACCTTCACAGATACGCAGTATTTT.

This clone was seen a single time. The V and J genes are TRBV15 and TRBJ1-5, with D possibly TRBD1 on 6 matching bases. The CDR3 spans 15 residues. Trimming left V 0 bases short and J 6 bases short, with 12 bases between. From germline, CDR1 is LNHNV and CDR2 YYDKDF (reference sequence). The CDR3 region is CATSRDYRVGQPQHF. DNA of the CDR3: TGTGCCACCAGCAGAGATTACAGGGTGGGTCAGCCCCAGCATTTT.

This chain links TRBV28 with TRBJ1-5; D ambiguous. Germline V gene lookup returns CDR1 MDHEN and CDR2 SYDVKM. Trimming pared 6 bases from V and 3 bases from J, leaving 15 bases between. The CDR3 runs 15 residues. CDR3 region: CASSGVPLLNQPQHF. The CDR3 coding sequence is TGTGCCAGCAGCGGGGTTCCGCTACTCAATCAGCCCCAGCATTTT.

V is TRBV15 and J is TRBJ1-6; D is perhaps TRBD1 (6 bases). CDR1 and CDR2 from the germline V gene are LNHNV and YYDKDF (reference sequence). V lost 3 bases to trimming and J lost 10 bases, with 10 bases between them. The CDR3 loop spans 13 amino acids. CDR3 amino acids: CATSRDSNSPLHF. Here the CDR3 DNA reads TGTGCCACCAGCAGGGACAGTAACTCACCCCTCCACTTT.

This rearrangement joins TRBV28 to TRBJ1-2, with a possible D match to TRBD1 (5 bases). The CDR3 consists of 13 residues. V lost 3 bases and J 4 bases, leaving 9 bases between the germline ends. Germline CDR1 is MDHEN and CDR2 is SYDVKM. CDR3 sequence: CASSFGQGYGYTF. Written as DNA, the CDR3 is TGTGCCAGCAGTTTCGGACAAGGCTATGGCTACACCTTC.

The chain uses TRBV19 and TRBJ1-5; 7 bases fit TRBD1. Germline V lookup: CDR1 LNHDA, CDR2 SQIVND (reference sequence). This CDR3 is built from 14 residues. Trimming took 7 bases from V and 4 from J; bases not matched to a gene: 7. The CDR3 is CASTQTGINQPQHF. The CDR3 nucleotides are TGTGCCAGTACCCAGACAGGGATTAATCAGCCCCAGCATTTT.

The chain carries TRBV7-2 and TRBJ2-5; D is uncertain. Looked up from germline, CDR1 is SGHTA and CDR2 is FQGNSA. V lost 6 bases and J lost 7, with 15 bases in between. The CDR3 is 13 amino acids. CDR3 region: CASSLPPIWTQYF. CDR3 coding DNA: TGTGCCAGCAGTCTACCACCTATATGGACCCAGTACTTC.

J is TRBJ2-3 and V is TRBV7-9; 7 positions agree with TRBD1. Unmatched junction bases numbered 8, after V lost 5 bases and J lost 6 bases. Per germline, CDR1 SEHNR and CDR2 FQNEAQ (reference sequence). The CDR3 sequence is 14 residues long. The CDR3 is CASSPVRGSDTQYF. The CDR3 bases are TGTGCCAGCAGCCCCGTCAGGGGGTCCGATACGCAGTATTTT.

The chain uses TRBV5-1 and TRBJ2-1; D not certain. Germline loops: CDR1 SGHRS, CDR2 YFSETQ. Trimming stripped 0 bases from V and 2 bases from J, with 9 bases between. The CDR3 has 15 amino acids. CDR3 bases: TGCGCCAGCAGCTTGGAAGACACACCCTACAATGAGCAGTTCTTC. This sequence encodes CASSLEDTPYNEQFF.

This clone came up a few times. The chain links TRBV6-5 to TRBJ1-4; perhaps TRBD1 as D (5 bases). Trimming shortened V by 4 bases and J by 10 bases, and 16 bases separated the two germline ends. This CDR3 spans 14 amino acids. Germline V lookup: CDR1 MNHEY, CDR2 SVGAGI. For the CDR3, the DNA is TGTGCCAGCAGTTTCTCCAGCGGGGCAACAAAACTGTTTTTT. Protein: CASSFSSGATKLFF.

The chain combines TRBV19 with TRBJ1-5; no reliable D call. Trimming took 6 bases from V and 3 from J, leaving 9 bases between them. CDR1 is LNHDA and CDR2 is SQIVND in the germline V gene (reference sequence). This CDR3 comprises 13 residues. CDR3 region: CASREDNNQPQHF. The CDR3 nucleotides read TGTGCCAGTAGGGAAGACAACAATCAGCCCCAGCATTTT. The full variable domain, its missing parts supplied by reference TRBV19 and TRBJ1-5, is DGGITQSPKYLFRKEGQNVTLSCEQNLNHDAMYWYRQDPGQGLRLIYYSQIVNDFQKGDIAEGYSVSREKKESFPLTVTSAQKNPTAFYLCASREDNNQPQHFGDGTRLSIL.

The V and J genes are TRBV19 and TRBJ1-2, with D possibly being TRBD1 (5 bases). Looked up from germline, CDR1 is LNHDA and CDR2 is SQIVND (reference sequence). CDR3 length: 12 residues. Trimming shortened V by 6 bases and J by 5 bases, and 10 bases separated the two germline ends. The CDR3 sequence: CASSQPGYGYTF. The CDR3 DNA reads TGTGCCAGTAGCCAACCAGGGTATGGCTACACCTTC. Full variable domain (outside the CDR3, taken from reference TRBV19 and TRBJ1-2): DGGITQSPKYLFRKEGQNVTLSCEQNLNHDAMYWYRQDPGQGLRLIYYSQIVNDFQKGDIAEGYSVSREKKESFPLTVTSAQKNPTAFYLCASSQPGYGYTFGSGTRLTVV.

In its sample, this clone was seen once. The chain uses TRBV2 and TRBJ1-1; D gene uncertain. In germline, CDR1 is SNHLY, CDR2 FYNNEI. This CDR3 region has 13 residues. The V end lost 6 bases, the J end lost 4 bases, and 12 bases lay between the germline ends. The CDR3 nucleotides are TGTGCCAGCAGGCGGGCTGCATTCACTGAAGCTTTCTTT. Protein sequence: CASRRAAFTEAFF.

The chain carries TRBV2 and TRBJ2-1; 12 bases are a match to TRBD2. V was clipped by 7 bases and J by 4 bases; unmatched bases: 5. The CDR3 totals 15 residues. CDR1 and CDR2 (germline): SNHLY, FYNNEI. The CDR3 sequence is CASNQLAGGYNEQFF. The CDR3 coding sequence is TGTGCCAGCAATCAACTAGCGGGGGGTTACAATGAGCAGTTCTTC.

The chain links TRBV2 to TRBJ1-5; 8 positions match TRBD1. Germline-derived CDR1 and CDR2 are SNHLY and FYNNEI. The CDR3 is made up of 16 amino acids. V gave up 5 bases and J gave up 0 bases; unmatched junction bases: 6. The CDR3 loop reads CASSSGGSYSNQPQHF. DNA for the CDR3: TGTGCCAGCAGTTCAGGGGGCAGTTATAGCAATCAGCCCCAGCATTTT.

The CDR3 sequence: CASSLGLAANQETQYF. CDR3 coding DNA: TGTGCCAGCAGCTTAGGATTAGCGGCGAACCAAGAGACCCAGTACTTC. The chain uses TRBV7-2 and TRBJ2-5; a possible D gene is TRBD2 (6 bases). The V and J ends lost 1 base and 0 bases respectively, with 12 bases between them. Germline V gene lookup returns CDR1 SGHTA and CDR2 FQGNSA. The CDR3 is 16 residues long.

The chain joins TRBV5-1 to TRBJ1-2; D remains ambiguous. The CDR3 runs to 15 residues. Trimming left V 0 bases short and J 7 bases short, with 16 bases between. CDR1 is SGHRS, CDR2 YFSETQ, per germline. The CDR3 DNA follows: TGCGCCAGCAGCTTGGTTCGAGGGCCCTCCGGTGGCTACACCTTC. Its protein is CASSLVRGPSGGYTF. Using reference TRBV5-1 and TRBJ1-2 for the parts outside the CDR3, the full variable domain is KAGVTQTPRYLIKTRGQQVTLSCSPISGHRSVSWYQQTPGQGLQFLFEYFSETQRNKGNFPGRFSGRQFSNSRSEMNVSTLELGDSALYLCASSLVRGPSGGYTFGSGTRLTVV.

The chain links TRBV9 to TRBJ2-5, with D perhaps matching TRBD1 (5 bases). Per germline, CDR1 SGDLS and CDR2 YYNGEE. V was pared by 0 bases and J by 0 bases, with 12 bases between. The CDR3 has 16 residues. The chain's CDR3 is CASSVAAARDQETQYF. The CDR3 DNA reads as TGTGCCAGCAGCGTAGCAGCTGCCAGGGACCAAGAGACCCAGTACTTC.

This chain links TRBV7-9 with TRBJ2-7; TRBD1 is a possible D gene (7 bases). Germline CDR1 reads SEHNR; CDR2 reads FQNEAQ (reference sequence). The CDR3 runs 16 residues. Between the trimmed V and J ends, which lost 2 bases and 2 bases, there was a span of 16 bases. The CDR3 sequence: CASSLSGQGGAYEQYF. CDR3 in DNA: TGTGCCAGCAGCTTAAGTGGGCAGGGGGGAGCCTACGAGCAGTACTTC.

The chain uses TRBV6-5 and TRBJ2-7, with 9 bases fitting TRBD1. Germline values: CDR1 MNHEY, CDR2 SVGAGI. This CDR3 is built from 13 residues. The V and J ends lost 6 bases and 3 bases, in that order; junction bases with no gene match: 3. CDR3 residues: CASRPGQGYEQYF. The CDR3 DNA follows: TGTGCCAGCAGGCCGGGACAGGGCTACGAGCAGTACTTC.

V gene TRBV19 combines with J gene TRBJ1-6; 7 nucleotides agree with TRBD1. Germline CDR1 reads LNHDA; CDR2 reads SQIVND (reference sequence). The CDR3 covers 14 residues. Unmatched junction bases numbered 4, after V lost 7 bases and J lost 4 bases. CDR3 region: CASTGTAYNSPLHF. The CDR3 DNA is TGTGCCAGTACTGGGACAGCTTATAATTCACCCCTCCACTTT. Based on the CDR3 plus reference TRBV19 and TRBJ1-6, the full variable domain is DGGITQSPKYLFRKEGQNVTLSCEQNLNHDAMYWYRQDPGQGLRLIYYSQIVNDFQKGDIAEGYSVSREKKESFPLTVTSAQKNPTAFYLCASTGTAYNSPLHFGNGTRLTVT.

V usage is TRBV20-1 and J usage is TRBJ2-1; no clear D gene. Germline-derived CDR1 and CDR2 are DFQATT and SNEGSKA (reference sequence). V lost 3 bases, J lost 7 bases, and 10 bases lay in between. CDR3 length: 12 amino acids. CDR3 amino acids: CSASTDGNEQFF. CDR3 bases: TGCAGTGCTAGTACAGATGGGAATGAGCAGTTCTTC.